One sample yielded the 3 T cell receptor beta chains listed below, sequenced in a study of a mutant IDH1 vaccine in newly diagnosed glioma. The table came from immunoSEQ multiplex PCR; TCRdb's copy has only in-frame clones and leaves some out. Found here are tens of thousands of clones, approximately 89% of them singletons; the top ten hold about 2.2%. Their antigen targets remain unknown. Time point given: week 47, end of study. In every dose of vaccine, 300 ug of mutant IDH1 20-mer peptide was given alongside topical imiquimod. Material: PBMCs, obtained from a glioma patient whose treatment included an IDH1 peptide vaccine. The source of these receptors is a man aged 40-49 years with glioma.

This rearrangement joins TRBV6-5 to TRBJ2-1; weak D call: TRBD1 (5 bases). Trimming took off 5 bases at V and 5 bases at J, with 16 bases between the two ends. Looked up from germline, CDR1 is MNHEY and CDR2 is SVGAGI. The CDR3 is 15 amino acids. In nucleotides, the CDR3 is TGTGCCAGCAGTCCAGGGTTTCCTCTGGACAATGAGCAGTTCTTC. It is translated as CASSPGFPLDNEQFF.

The J gene is TRBJ2-1, the V gene TRBV4-3; TRBD2 matches 14 bases. The CDR3 has 17 amino acids. Trimming took 0 bases from V and 8 from J; bases not matched to a gene: 6. Germline CDR1 reads LGHNA; CDR2 reads YSLEER. DNA of the CDR3: TGCGCCAGCAGCCAAGATCGACTAGCGGGAGGGAGTGATGAGCAGTTCTTC. Translation: CASSQDRLAGGSDEQFF.

The rearrangement uses TRBV29-1 and TRBJ2-1; no definite D call. The CDR3 extends over 13 amino acids. Per the germline V gene, CDR1 is SQVTM and CDR2 is ANQGSEA. Deletions cut 3 bases from V and 6 bases from J, with 12 bases between. CDR3 amino acids: CSVDGSALNEQFF. For the CDR3, the DNA is TGCAGCGTTGACGGATCAGCCCTCAATGAGCAGTTCTTC.